The rows below give T cell receptor beta chains drawn from one sample of a study of tumor T cells in aggressive B-cell lymphoma. Profiled with immunoSEQ multiplex PCR; TCRdb holds only in-frame clones, not every one. The data show fewer than 2,500 clones, with roughly 87% seen just once and roughly 9.6% held by the top ten. Sequenced sample: tumor tissue. Receptors were obtained from an adult with diffuse large B cell lymphoma. Each CDR3 is given with its conserved first and last residue. A D gene is named only where the DNA matches it firmly. For some rows the clone size is stated as once, few or many, or as a class when expanded; others skip it.

clone size,V gene,D gene,J gene,CDR3 DNA,CDR3 protein
NA,TRBV6-1,NA,TRBJ2-2,TGTGCCAGCAGTGAAAGGACTTTGGGCACCGGGGAGCTGTTTTTT,CASSERTLGTGELFF
NA,TRBV5-1,TRBD1,TRBJ1-2,TGCGCCAGCAGCTTGACCTCGACAGGGCCGGCGAATGGCTACACCTTC,CASSLTSTGPANGYTF
NA,TRBV7-6,TRBD1,TRBJ1-4,TGTACCAGCAGCCCGGGACAGGGCTATGAAAAACTGTTTTTT,CTSSPGQGYEKLFF
NA,TRBV2,TRBD2,TRBJ2-1,TGTGCCAGCAGTGGACTAGCGGGGCAGGGGGAGCAGTTCTTC,CASSGLAGQGEQFF
NA,TRBV7-2,TRBD2,TRBJ2-1,TGTGCCAGCAGCTCCCGCGCTAGCGGGAGGGTCAGTGAGCAGTTCTTC,CASSSRASGRVSEQFF
NA,TRBV10-3,TRBD2,TRBJ2-7,TGTGCCATCAGTGAGTTCTTACTAGCGGGAGCCTCCTACGAGCAGTACTTC,CAISEFLLAGASYEQYF
NA,TRBV6-5,NA,TRBJ2-3,TGTGCCAGCAGTTTCCGACTACGCTCAGATACGCAGTATTTT,CASSFRLRSDTQYF
NA,TRBV9,NA,TRBJ2-1,TGTGCCAGCAGCGTAGCCTATGAGCAGTTCTTC,CASSVAYEQFF
NA,TRBV27,TRBD2,TRBJ2-7,TGTGCCAGCAGTTTTGCGGGAGGGTACGAGCAGTACTTC,CASSFAGGYEQYF
NA,TRBV7-9,TRBD1,TRBJ2-2,TGTGCCAGCAGCCGAACAGGGGTGGGCACCGGGGAGCTGTTTTTT,CASSRTGVGTGELFF
NA,TRBV6-4,TRBD1,TRBJ2-1,TGTGCCAGCAGCCTTTGGACAGGGCACAATGAGCAGTTCTTC,CASSLWTGHNEQFF
NA,TRBV2,NA,TRBJ2-7,TGTGCCAGCAGTGCGGTTAGCGGCATGAACTCTCTAGGGCAGTACTTC,CASSAVSGMNSLGQYF
NA,TRBV7-9,TRBD1,TRBJ2-1,TGTGCCAGCAGCGTCCTCAGGGGGCGCGCCTACAATGAGCAGTTCTTC,CASSVLRGRAYNEQFF
NA,TRBV4-2,TRBD2,TRBJ2-3,TGTGCCAGCAGCCAAGGGGAGGGGCCAGATACGCAGTATTTT,CASSQGEGPDTQYF
NA,TRBV27,NA,TRBJ2-7,TGTGCCAGCAGTCTGGCAGGGTCCCCCTACGAGCAGTACTTC,CASSLAGSPYEQYF
NA,TRBV2,NA,TRBJ2-1,TGTGCCAGCATTTTAGGGCTAGGGGGATACAATGAGCAGTTCTTC,CASILGLGGYNEQFF
NA,TRBV7-2,TRBD2,TRBJ2-1,TGTGCCAGCAGCTTAGTGGGGACTAGCAATGAGCAGTTCTTC,CASSLVGTSNEQFF
NA,TRBV6-1,NA,TRBJ2-1,TGTGCCAGCAAAAGGACATTCGGGCAGTTCTTC,CASKRTFGQFF
NA,TRBV7-2,NA,TRBJ2-1,TGTGCCAGCAGCCCTAGCATGGGGTTTCGCAATGAGCAGTTCTTC,CASSPSMGFRNEQFF
NA,TRBV28,TRBD1,TRBJ1-1,TGTGCCAGCAGTCCATGGACAGGAGAAAAAACTGAAGCTTTCTTT,CASSPWTGEKTEAFF
NA,TRBV10-2,TRBD2,TRBJ2-2,TGCGCCAGCAGTCGGGGGGGCGGGGAGCTGTTTTTT,CASSRGGGELFF
NA,TRBV20-1,NA,TRBJ1-5,TGCAGTGCAAGTAGAAATCAGCCCCAGCATTTT,CSASRNQPQHF
NA,TRBV5-5,TRBD2,TRBJ2-7,TGTGCCAGCAGCACACTAGCGGATCGTACCTACGAGCAGTACTTC,CASSTLADRTYEQYF
NA,TRBV6-1,NA,TRBJ1-1,TGTGCCAGCAGTGGATCCACAGGGTACGAGGCTTTCTTT,CASSGSTGYEAFF
NA,TRBV5-6,TRBD2,TRBJ2-1,TGTGCCAGCAGCTTGGCAGCGGGAGGGGGTTTTTACAATGAGCAGTTCTTC,CASSLAAGGGFYNEQFF
NA,TRBV30,TRBD1,TRBJ2-3,TGTGCCTGCACCGACAGGGTGGACACAGATACGCAGTATTTT,CACTDRVDTDTQYF
NA,TRBV7-2,NA,TRBJ2-2,TGTGCCAGCAGCTTAATTGAGGGCAGTGGCGGGGAGCTGTTTTTT,CASSLIEGSGGELFF
NA,TRBV19,NA,TRBJ2-3,TGTGCCAGTAGTATGAGGAGCATAGGCACAGATACGCAGTATTTT,CASSMRSIGTDTQYF
NA,TRBV7-9,TRBD1,TRBJ2-6,TGTGCCAGCAGATCGACAGGGCCTCCCAACGTCCTGACTTTC,CASRSTGPPNVLTF
NA,TRBV19,TRBD1,TRBJ1-1,TGTGCCAGTAGTATATATTCAGGGGGCGCGCGTACTGAAGCTTTCTTT,CASSIYSGGARTEAFF
NA,TRBV7-2,NA,TRBJ1-1,TGTGCCAGCAGCATAGGACAGACGAACACTGAAGCTTTCTTT,CASSIGQTNTEAFF
NA,TRBV7-2,NA,TRBJ2-1,TGTGCCAGCAGACAAACAGGGAGCTCCTACAATGAGCAGTTCTTC,CASRQTGSSYNEQFF
NA,TRBV28,NA,TRBJ1-1,TGTGCCAGCAGTTCACAGGGAGCTGAAGCTTTCTTT,CASSSQGAEAFF
NA,TRBV7-6,TRBD1,TRBJ2-1,TGTGCCAGCAGCTTAGACCCGGGACAGGGGCATGAGTATGAGCAGTTCTTC,CASSLDPGQGHEYEQFF
NA,TRBV21-1,NA,TRBJ1-5,TGTGCCAGCGGCCAGGGGGCTGGTCAGCCCCAGCATTTT,CASGQGAGQPQHF
NA,TRBV27,TRBD1,TRBJ2-1,TGTGCCAGCAGTCCCCTGACAGGGGGCCTATACAATGAGCAGTTCTTC,CASSPLTGGLYNEQFF
NA,TRBV7-8,NA,TRBJ1-3,TGTGCCAGCAGAACAGGGAGCCTCTCTGGAAACACCATATATTTT,CASRTGSLSGNTIYF
NA,TRBV19,NA,TRBJ2-1,TGTGCCAGTAGCGCCGGAGGGAAAGCCTACAATGAGCAGTTCTTC,CASSAGGKAYNEQFF
few,TRBV7-9,NA,TRBJ1-3,TGTGCCAGCAGCTTACCCGTCTCTGGAAACACCATATATTTT,CASSLPVSGNTIYF
few,TRBV7-8,TRBD1,TRBJ2-2,TGTGCCAGCAGCTCCCCCGGACAGGTCACCGGGGAGCTGTTTTTT,CASSSPGQVTGELFF
NA,TRBV28,NA,TRBJ2-3,TGTGCCACGACCAGGGGTTTCACAGATACGCAGTATTTT,CATTRGFTDTQYF
NA,TRBV15,NA,TRBJ1-1,TGTGCCACCAGCAGAGACGGGGACACTGAAGCTTTCTTT,CATSRDGDTEAFF
NA,TRBV5-6,TRBD1,TRBJ1-1,TGTGCCAGCAGCTACGGGGACAGGGGAATGAACACTGAAGCTTTCTTT,CASSYGDRGMNTEAFF
few,TRBV19,TRBD1,TRBJ1-4,TGTGCCAGTAGTATTGGGACAGGGACAACTAATGAAAAACTGTTTTTT,CASSIGTGTTNEKLFF
NA,TRBV13,NA,TRBJ2-5,TGTGCCAGCAGCTTTGGGGTAGGGGCAGGAGAGACCCAGTACTTC,CASSFGVGAGETQYF
NA,TRBV4-1,TRBD2,TRBJ2-5,TGCGCCAGCAGCCACATATACCCTAGCGGAAAAGAGACCCAGTACTTC,CASSHIYPSGKETQYF
once,TRBV30,NA,TRBJ2-3,TGTGCCTGGACCTCGTGGGAGGCAGATACGCAGTATTTT,CAWTSWEADTQYF
NA,TRBV28,TRBD2,TRBJ2-3,TGTGCCAGCAGCCTCTACGGGGGGACAGATACGCAGTATTTT,CASSLYGGTDTQYF
NA,TRBV25-1,NA,TRBJ1-5,TGTGCCAGCAGTTCTACCGACAGCGGCAATCAGCCCCAGCATTTT,CASSSTDSGNQPQHF
NA,TRBV25-1,NA,TRBJ1-3,TGTGCCAGCAGTGAATCAGGGGCTGGAAACACCATATATTTT,CASSESGAGNTIYF
NA,TRBV7-9,NA,TRBJ2-2,TGTGCCAGCAGCTTAGGAGTGACTATTACCGGGGAGCTGTTTTTT,CASSLGVTITGELFF
few,TRBV5-1,TRBD1,TRBJ1-1,TGCGCCAGCTCGGACAGGGGGGACACTGAAGCTTTCTTT,CASSDRGDTEAFF
once,TRBV4-2,TRBD2,TRBJ2-1,TGTGCCAGCAGCCAAGTGATCGGGGGGGCCTTTAATGAGCAGTTCTTC,CASSQVIGGAFNEQFF
NA,TRBV9,NA,TRBJ1-5,TGTGCCAGCAGCGTAGGAGGGGGTAACAATCAGCCCCAGCATTTT,CASSVGGGNNQPQHF
few,TRBV27,NA,TRBJ1-5,TGTGCCAGCAGTTTAATCTCAGGGGTCGGGAATCAGCCCCAGCATTTT,CASSLISGVGNQPQHF
NA,TRBV19,TRBD1,TRBJ2-7,TGTGCCAGTAGCATACAGGGGGGCTACGAGCAGTACTTC,CASSIQGGYEQYF
NA,TRBV7-9,NA,TRBJ2-7,TGTGCCAGCAGCTTACTCGTAGAGGAGCAGTACTTC,CASSLLVEEQYF
few,TRBV18,NA,TRBJ2-1,TGTGCCAGCTCACCACAAGAACAGGGCCTCTACAATGAGCAGTTCTTC,CASSPQEQGLYNEQFF
NA,TRBV2,NA,TRBJ1-1,TGTGCCAGCATTTTGTGGGGGGACACTGAAGCTTTCTTT,CASILWGDTEAFF